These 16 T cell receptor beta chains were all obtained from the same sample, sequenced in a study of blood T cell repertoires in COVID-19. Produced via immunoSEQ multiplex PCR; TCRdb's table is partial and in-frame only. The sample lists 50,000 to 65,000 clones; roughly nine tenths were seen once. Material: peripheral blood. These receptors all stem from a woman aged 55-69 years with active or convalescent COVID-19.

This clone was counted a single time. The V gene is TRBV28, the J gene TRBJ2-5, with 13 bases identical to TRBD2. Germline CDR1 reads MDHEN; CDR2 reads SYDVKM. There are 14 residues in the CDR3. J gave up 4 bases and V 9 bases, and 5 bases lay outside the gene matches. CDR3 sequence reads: CASGLAGVGETQYF. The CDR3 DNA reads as TGTGCCAGTGGACTAGCGGGAGTGGGAGAGACCCAGTACTTC. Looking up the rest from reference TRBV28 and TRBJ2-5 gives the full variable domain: DVKVTQSSRYLVKRTGEKVFLECVQDMDHENMFWYRQDPGLGLRLIYFSYDVKMKEKGDIPEGYSVSREKKERFSLILESASTNQTSMYLCASGLAGVGETQYFGPGTRLLVL.

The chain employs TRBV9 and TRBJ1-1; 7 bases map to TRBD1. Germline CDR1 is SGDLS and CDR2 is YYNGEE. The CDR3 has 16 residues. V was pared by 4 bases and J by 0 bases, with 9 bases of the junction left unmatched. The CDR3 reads CASSKGQALMNTEAFF. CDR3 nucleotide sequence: TGTGCCAGCAGCAAAGGACAGGCCCTCATGAACACTGAAGCTTTCTTT.

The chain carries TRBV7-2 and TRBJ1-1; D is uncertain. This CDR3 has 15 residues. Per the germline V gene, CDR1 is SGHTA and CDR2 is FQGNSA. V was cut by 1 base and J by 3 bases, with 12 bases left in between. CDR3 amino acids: CASSLDPGSDTEAFF. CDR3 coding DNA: TGTGCCAGCAGCTTAGACCCGGGGAGTGACACTGAAGCTTTCTTT.

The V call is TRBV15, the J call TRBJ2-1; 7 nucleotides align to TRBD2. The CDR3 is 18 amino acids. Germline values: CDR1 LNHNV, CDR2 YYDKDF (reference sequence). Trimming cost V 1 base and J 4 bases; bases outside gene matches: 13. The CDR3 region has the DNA TGTGCCACCAGCAGAGCGGGACTCTGGGGGGGGGTGTACAATGAGCAGTTCTTC. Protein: CATSRAGLWGGVYNEQFF.

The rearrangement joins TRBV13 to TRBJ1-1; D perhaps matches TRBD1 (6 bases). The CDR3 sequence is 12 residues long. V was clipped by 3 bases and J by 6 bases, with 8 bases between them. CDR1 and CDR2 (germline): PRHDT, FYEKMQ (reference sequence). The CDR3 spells CASSFRGPEAFF. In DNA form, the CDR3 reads TGTGCCAGCAGCTTCAGGGGCCCTGAAGCTTTCTTT.

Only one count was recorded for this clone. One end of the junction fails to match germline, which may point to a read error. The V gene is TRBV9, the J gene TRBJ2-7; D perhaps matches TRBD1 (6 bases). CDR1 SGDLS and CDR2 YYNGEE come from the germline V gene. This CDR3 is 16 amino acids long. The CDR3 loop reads CVSSVGRDTGSTRQYF. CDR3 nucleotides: TGTGTCAGCAGCGTAGGCCGGGACACCGGATCTACGAGGCAGTACTTC.

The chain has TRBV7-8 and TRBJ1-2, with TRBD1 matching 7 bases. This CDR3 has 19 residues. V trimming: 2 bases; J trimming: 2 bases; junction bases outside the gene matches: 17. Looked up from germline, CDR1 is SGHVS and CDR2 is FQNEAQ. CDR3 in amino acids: CASSLRPGGTGYRNYGYTF. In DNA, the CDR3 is TGTGCCAGCAGCTTACGTCCAGGGGGAACAGGGTACAGGAACTATGGCTACACCTTC.

The CDR3 nucleotides are TGTGCCAGCTCATCTGCAGGGGGTAGCCAGCCCCAGCATTTT. Translation gives CASSSAGGSQPQHF. V and J are TRBV18 and TRBJ1-5, with TRBD1 identical over 7 bases. This CDR3 is 14 amino acids long. V trimming: 5 bases; J trimming: 7 bases; junction bases outside the gene matches: 8. Looked up from germline, CDR1 is KGHSH and CDR2 is LQKENI.

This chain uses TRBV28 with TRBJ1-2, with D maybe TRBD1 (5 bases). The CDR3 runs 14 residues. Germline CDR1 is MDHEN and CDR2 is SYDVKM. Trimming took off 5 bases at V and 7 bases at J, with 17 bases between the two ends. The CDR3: CASSPGGGGFGYTF. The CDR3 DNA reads TGTGCCAGCAGTCCCGGGGGTGGAGGATTTGGCTACACCTTC.

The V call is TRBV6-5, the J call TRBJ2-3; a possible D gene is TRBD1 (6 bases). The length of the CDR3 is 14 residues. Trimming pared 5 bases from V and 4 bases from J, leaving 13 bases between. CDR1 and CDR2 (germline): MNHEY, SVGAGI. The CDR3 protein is CASSTGISADTQYF. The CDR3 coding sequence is TGTGCCAGCAGTACAGGGATTTCGGCAGATACGCAGTATTTT.

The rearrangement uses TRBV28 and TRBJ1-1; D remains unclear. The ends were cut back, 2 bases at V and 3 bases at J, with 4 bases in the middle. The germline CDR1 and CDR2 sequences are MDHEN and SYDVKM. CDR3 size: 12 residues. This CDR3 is CASSLRDTEAFF. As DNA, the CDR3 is TGTGCCAGCAGTTTACGGGACACTGAAGCTTTCTTT.

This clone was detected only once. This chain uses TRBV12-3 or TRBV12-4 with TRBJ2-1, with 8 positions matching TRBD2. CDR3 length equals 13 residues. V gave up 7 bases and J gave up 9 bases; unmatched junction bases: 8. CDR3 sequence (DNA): TGTGCCAGCACCGGACTAGCTTTCGGTGAGCAGTTCTTC. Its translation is CASTGLAFGEQFF.

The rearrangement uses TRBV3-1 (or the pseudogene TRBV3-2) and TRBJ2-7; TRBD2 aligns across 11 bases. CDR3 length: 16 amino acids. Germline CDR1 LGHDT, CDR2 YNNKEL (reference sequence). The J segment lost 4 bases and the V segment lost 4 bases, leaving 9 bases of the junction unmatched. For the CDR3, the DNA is TGTGCCAGCAGCCCTACCCTTAGCGGGGGGGGTTACGAGCAGTACTTC. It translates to CASSPTLSGGGYEQYF.

CDR3 residues: CASSLRRGRNTEAFF. CDR3 DNA sequence: TGTGCCAGCAGCTTAAGGAGGGGCAGGAACACTGAAGCTTTCTTT. The chain uses TRBV7-6 and TRBJ1-1; TRBD1 is a possible D gene (5 bases). This CDR3 has 15 amino acids. The germline V and J ends were trimmed by 2 bases and 1 base, with 11 bases remaining between them. The germline V gene encodes CDR1 SGHVS and CDR2 FNYEAQ. The full variable domain, rest sourced from reference TRBV7-6 and TRBJ1-1, is GAGVSQSPRYKVTKRGQDVALRCDPISGHVSLYWYRQALGQGPEFLTYFNYEAQQDKSGLPNDRFSAERPEGSISTLTIQRTEQRDSAMYRCASSLRRGRNTEAFFGQGTRLTVV.

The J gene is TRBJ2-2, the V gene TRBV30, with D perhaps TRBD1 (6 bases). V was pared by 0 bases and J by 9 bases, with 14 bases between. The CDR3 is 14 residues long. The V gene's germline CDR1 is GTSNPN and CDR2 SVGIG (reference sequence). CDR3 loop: CAWSVGGWSRELFF. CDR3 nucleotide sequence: TGTGCCTGGAGTGTAGGGGGTTGGTCGCGGGAGCTGTTTTTT.

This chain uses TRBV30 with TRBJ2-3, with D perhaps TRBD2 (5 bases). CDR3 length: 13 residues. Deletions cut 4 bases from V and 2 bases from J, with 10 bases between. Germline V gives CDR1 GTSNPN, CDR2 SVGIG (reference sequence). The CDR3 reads CAWNPGFTDTQYF. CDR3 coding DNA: TGTGCCTGGAATCCGGGGTTCACAGATACGCAGTATTTT.